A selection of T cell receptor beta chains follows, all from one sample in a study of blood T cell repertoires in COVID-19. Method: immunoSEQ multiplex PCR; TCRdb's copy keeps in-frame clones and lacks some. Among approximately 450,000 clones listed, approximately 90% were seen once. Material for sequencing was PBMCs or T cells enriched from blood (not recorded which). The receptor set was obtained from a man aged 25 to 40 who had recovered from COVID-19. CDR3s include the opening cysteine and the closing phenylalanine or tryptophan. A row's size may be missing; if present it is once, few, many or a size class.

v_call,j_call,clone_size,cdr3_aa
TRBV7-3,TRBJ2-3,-,CASSLMAGGTDTQYF
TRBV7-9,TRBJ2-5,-,CASSQQEKGLAGGETQYF
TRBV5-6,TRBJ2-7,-,CASSLDRGHEQYF
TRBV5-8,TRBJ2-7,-,CASSPRGTYEQYF
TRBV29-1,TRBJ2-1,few,CSVERSSYNEQFF
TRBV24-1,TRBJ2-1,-,CATTGGSYNEQFF
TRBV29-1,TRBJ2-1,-,CSAGGHSYNEQFF
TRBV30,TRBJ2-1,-,CAWGRAGGGINNEQFF
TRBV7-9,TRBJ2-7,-,CASSFSGGSSYEQYF
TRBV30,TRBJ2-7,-,CAWKVWTRGRDEQYF
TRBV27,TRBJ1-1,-,CASRTGGNTEAFF
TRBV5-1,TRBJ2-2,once,CASSGLVGQELFF
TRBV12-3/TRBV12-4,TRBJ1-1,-,CASSLYSEAFF
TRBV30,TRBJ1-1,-,CAWRSGGTEAFF
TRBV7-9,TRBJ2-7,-,CASSLDRPQQYF
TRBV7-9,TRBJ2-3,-,CAGLGSAGVPDTQYF
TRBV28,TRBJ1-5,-,CASSLVQGNQPQHF
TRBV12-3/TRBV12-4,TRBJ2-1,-,CASRWSTANEQFF
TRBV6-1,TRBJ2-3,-,CASSVQVPTTLRTDTQYF
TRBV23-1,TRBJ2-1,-,CASSQSPTPECPGQDSYNEQFF
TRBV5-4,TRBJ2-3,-,CASSSTSETGDTQYF
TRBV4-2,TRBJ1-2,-,CASSQEEREANYGYTF
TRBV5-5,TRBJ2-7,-,CASSKTLTYEQYF
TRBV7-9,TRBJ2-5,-,CASSLAWPQETQYF
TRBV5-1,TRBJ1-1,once,CASSPGTIAVGTEAFF
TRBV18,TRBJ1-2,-,CASSTDRGLDYGYTF
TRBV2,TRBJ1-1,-,CASTPGGASYTEAFF